The rows below give T cell receptor beta chains drawn from one sample of a study of cytomegalovirus exposure and HLA in healthy donors. Clones were read by immunoSEQ multiplex PCR, and TCRdb kept only the in-frame ones, dropping some. The data hold 130,000 to 150,000 clones, with about 80% observed a single time. Sequencing was done on a sample of PBMCs. These receptors all stem from a woman aged 60 to 75 in good health and CMV-seropositive. The CDR3 runs from the conserved cysteine through the conserved F or W. The D gene is left open where the match is weak. Size is omitted from some rows. Given values are once, few, many or a class for expanded clones.

>TRBJ1-5|.|TRBV7-2|few
TGTGCCAGCAGCTTGGTGCCGGTGAATCAGCCCCAGCATTTT
CASSLVPVNQPQHF
>TRBJ1-1|TRBD1|TRBV18|.
TGTGCCAGCTCACCCCTCGTAGGGGGCCGGGACACTGAAGCTTTCTTT
CASSPLVGGRDTEAFF
>TRBJ2-1|TRBD2|TRBV5-4|.
TGTGCCAGCAGCTCTCTGGCTAGCGGGGGGAATGAGCAGTTCTTC
CASSSLASGGNEQFF
>TRBJ1-2|.|TRBV11-2|.
TGTGCCAGCAGCTTAGCTCGGGGAAGCTATGGCTACACCTTC
CASSLARGSYGYTF
>TRBJ2-5|.|TRBV10-3|.
TGTGCCATCAGTCCCTCCGGGCCCCGGGGTGAGCAGTACTTC
CAISPSGPRGEQYF
>TRBJ1-1|.|TRBV4-2|once
TGTGCCAGCAGCCACACCTTCGCGGAAGCTTTCTTT
CASSHTFAEAFF
>TRBJ2-1|.|TRBV9|.
TGTGCCAGCAGCATAGTAGGCGGAAGAGATGAGCAGTTCTTC
CASSIVGGRDEQFF
>TRBJ2-3|.|TRBV19|.
TGTGCCAGTAGTACCCTACTGACAGATACGCAGTATTTT
CASSTLLTDTQYF
>TRBJ2-3|.|TRBV30|.
TGTGCCTGGAGTGGGGGGCCAGGTAGGGAGGGAGATACGCAGTATTTT
CAWSGGPGREGDTQYF
>TRBJ1-1|TRBD1|TRBV25-1|.
TGTGCCAGCTCCCCTCGTGGACAGGGAGTCACTGAAGCTTTCTTT
CASSPRGQGVTEAFF
>TRBJ2-5|.|TRBV5-6|.
TGTGCCAGCAGCTTAGGGGGTCAACGGGAGACCCAGTACTTC
CASSLGGQRETQYF
>TRBJ2-3|.|TRBV11-2|.
TGTGCCAGCAGCTTAGCCGGGGAAGATACGCAGTATTTT
CASSLAGEDTQYF
>TRBJ2-3|TRBD2|TRBV7-2|.
TGTGCCAGCAGCAGGGATCGGGCTAGCGGGAGTGCAGATACGCAGTATTTT
CASSRDRASGSADTQYF
>TRBJ1-4|TRBD1|TRBV7-9|.
TGTGCCAGCAGCTTAGTTGGGACAGGGTTGCGAAAACTGTTTTTT
CASSLVGTGLRKLFF
>TRBJ2-3|TRBD1|TRBV7-9|.
TGTGCCAGCAGCCCGCGACAGGGGGGATCTACAGATACGCAGTATTTT
CASSPRQGGSTDTQYF
>TRBJ2-3|.|TRBV7-9|.
TGTGCCAGCAGCTTAGGCGGGCAGGCTTTCACAGATACGCAGTATTTT
CASSLGGQAFTDTQYF
>TRBJ2-4|.|TRBV30|.
TGTGCCTGGAGTGTCTTTACGGGAGTTCCCCAAAACATTCAGTACTTC
CAWSVFTGVPQNIQYF
>TRBJ2-2|.|TRBV9|.
TGTGCCAGCAGCGCTACACCGTCGGGCACCGGGGAGCTGTTTTTT
CASSATPSGTGELFF
>TRBJ2-3|.|TRBV11-2|.
TGTGCCAGCAGCTTAGCTGGGCTCATTAATACGCAGTATTTT
CASSLAGLINTQYF
>TRBJ2-3|.|TRBV4-3|few
TGCGCCAGCAGCCAAGCTCTTAGCACAGATACGCAGTATTTT
CASSQALSTDTQYF
>TRBJ1-1|TRBD1|TRBV19|few
TGTGCCAGTAGTGCGGACAGGGGAAACACTGAAGCTTTCTTT
CASSADRGNTEAFF
>TRBJ1-1|.|TRBV5-1|.
TGCGCCAGCATTGACAGCCCCATGAACACTGAAGCTTTCTTT
CASIDSPMNTEAFF
>TRBJ2-1|.|TRBV27|.
TGTGCCAGCAGTCCCTCCCTGGGGAGCTCCTACAATGAGCAGTTCTTC
CASSPSLGSSYNEQFF
>TRBJ2-7|TRBD2|TRBV5-4|.
TGTGCCAGCAGCCCGGCGACTAGCGGAGGGGCCGAGCAGTACTTC
CASSPATSGGAEQYF
>TRBJ2-5|.|TRBV7-6|.
TGTGCCAGCAGCAATTCGGAGACCCAGTACTTC
CASSNSETQYF
>TRBJ2-7|TRBD2|TRBV4-2|.
TGTGCCAGCAGCCAAGCCGGGGGGGTGACCTACGAGCAGTACTTC
CASSQAGGVTYEQYF
>TRBJ1-1|.|TRBV14|.
TGTGCCAGCAGCCAAGTGGGTTGGGGCCACAGGGAAGCTTTCTTT
CASSQVGWGHREAFF
>TRBJ2-7|TRBD2|TRBV4-2|.
TGTGCCAGCAAACCGGGACTAGCGGGAGTTCGGGAGCAGTACTTC
CASKPGLAGVREQYF
>TRBJ2-1|.|TRBV19|few
TGTGCCAGTAGTATCTATCCAGGGGAACGCAATGAGCAGTTCTTC
CASSIYPGERNEQFF
>TRBJ1-1|.|TRBV4-2|.
TGTGCCAGCAGCCAAGTCCGACAGGACGGGAACACTGAAGCTTTCTTT
CASSQVRQDGNTEAFF
>TRBJ1-1|TRBD1|TRBV5-5|.
TGTGCCAGCAGCTTGCAGGGACCAGGCCAGGGGGGCACTGAAGCTTTCTTT
CASSLQGPGQGGTEAFF
>TRBJ2-3|TRBD1|TRBV27|.
TGTGCCAGCAGTTTTTTCGGGACAGGGGAGACAGATACGCAGTATTTT
CASSFFGTGETDTQYF
>TRBJ2-2|TRBD2|TRBV5-1|.
TGCGCCAGCAGCTTGGTGGGGACTAGCGAAACCGGGGAGCTGTTTTTT
CASSLVGTSETGELFF
>TRBJ2-1|TRBD2|TRBV11-3|.
TGTGCCAGCAGCTCCCGGGACTACTACAATGAGCAGTTCTTC
CASSSRDYYNEQFF
>TRBJ2-7|.|TRBV29-1|.
TGCAGCGTTGAACGCAGGGGAGATTACGAGCAGTACTTC
CSVERRGDYEQYF
>TRBJ1-2|TRBD1|TRBV19|.
TGTGCCAGTAGGGCGAGACAGGGCGTCAGCTATGGCTACACCTTC
CASRARQGVSYGYTF
>TRBJ1-2|.|TRBV19|.
TGTGCCAGTAGTATATCTGAGGGCTACACCTTC
CASSISEGYTF
>TRBJ2-4|TRBD1|TRBV5-6|.
TGTGCCAGCAGCTGGACAGGGGGCGCGAACATTCAGTACTTC
CASSWTGGANIQYF
>TRBJ1-1|.|TRBV5-4|.
TGTGCCTCCAAAGCGGGGAGCCCGCATGGGGGAAACACTGAAGCTTTCTTT
CASKAGSPHGGNTEAFF
>TRBJ2-1|.|TRBV29-1|.
TGCAGCGTTGAAGGGGGACTGGGTGTGGAAAATGAGCAGTTCTTC
CSVEGGLGVENEQFF
>TRBJ2-3|TRBD2|TRBV4-2|.
TGTGCCAGCAGTCCAACCTTAGCGGGATCGGCAGATACGCAGTATTTT
CASSPTLAGSADTQYF
>TRBJ2-1|TRBD2|TRBV11-3|.
TGTGCCAGCAGCGGGACTAGCGGGGACTACAATGAGCAGTTCTTC
CASSGTSGDYNEQFF
>TRBJ1-1|.|TRBV5-5|.
TGTGCCAGCAGCCCTCAGGGAACTGAAGCTTTCTTT
CASSPQGTEAFF
>TRBJ1-1|.|TRBV29-1|few
TGCAGCGTTGACCAGAACACTGAAGCTTTCTTT
CSVDQNTEAFF
>TRBJ2-7|TRBD1|TRBV5-6|.
TGTGCCAGCACATCGGGGACAGGGAGGGGACCCTACGAGCAGTACTTC
CASTSGTGRGPYEQYF
>TRBJ1-2|.|TRBV5-4|.
TGTGCCAGCAGCTTGGTTCAGGAAGGCTCTGGCTACACCTTC
CASSLVQEGSGYTF
>TRBJ2-7|TRBD1|TRBV5-6|.
TGTGCCAGCAGCACGGGACAGGCGAGCTCCTACGAGCAGTACTTC
CASSTGQASSYEQYF
>TRBJ2-7|.|TRBV4-1|.
TGCGCCAGCAGCCAATTTACTAGTTCGATTTACGAGCAGTACTTC
CASSQFTSSIYEQYF
>TRBJ2-3|TRBD2|TRBV4-2|.
TGTGCCAGCAGCCTCCTACGGGGAGGGAGCACAGATACGCAGTATTTT
CASSLLRGGSTDTQYF
>TRBJ2-5|.|TRBV4-2|.
TGTGCCAGCAGCCAAGCGACGGGAGAGCCCAGGACCCAGTACTTC
CASSQATGEPRTQYF
>TRBJ2-7|TRBD2|TRBV5-6|.
TGTGCCAGCAGCCGCGGGACTAGCGGGAGGGGATACGAGCAGTACTTC
CASSRGTSGRGYEQYF